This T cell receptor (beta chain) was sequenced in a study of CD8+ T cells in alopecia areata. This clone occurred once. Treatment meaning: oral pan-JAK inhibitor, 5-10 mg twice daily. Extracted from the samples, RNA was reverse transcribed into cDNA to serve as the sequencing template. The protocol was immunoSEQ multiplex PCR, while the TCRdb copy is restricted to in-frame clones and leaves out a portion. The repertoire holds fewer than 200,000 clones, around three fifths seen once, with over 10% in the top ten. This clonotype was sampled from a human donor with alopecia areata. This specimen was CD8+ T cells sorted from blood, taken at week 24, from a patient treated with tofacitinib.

CDR3 in DNA: TGTGCCAGCAGCCCGGATTCTGCAAATTACAATGAGCAGTTCTTC. This translates into CASSPDSANYNEQFF. J is TRBJ2-1 and V is TRBV7-2; no firm D call. Per the germline V gene, CDR1 is SGHTA and CDR2 is FQGNSA. The CDR3 totals 15 residues. Trimming took off 5 bases at V and 4 bases at J, with 15 bases between the two ends.